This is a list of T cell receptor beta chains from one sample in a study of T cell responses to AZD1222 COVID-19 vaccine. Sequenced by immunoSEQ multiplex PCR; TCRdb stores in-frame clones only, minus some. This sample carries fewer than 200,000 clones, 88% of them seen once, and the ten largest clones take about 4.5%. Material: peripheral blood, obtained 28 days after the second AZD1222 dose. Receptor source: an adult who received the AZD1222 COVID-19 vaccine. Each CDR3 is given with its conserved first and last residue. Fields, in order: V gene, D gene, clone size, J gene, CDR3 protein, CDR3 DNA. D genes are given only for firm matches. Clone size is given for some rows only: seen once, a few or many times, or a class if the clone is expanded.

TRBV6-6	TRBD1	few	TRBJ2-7	CASSATGGFYEQYF	TGTGCCAGCAGTGCGACAGGGGGATTTTACGAGCAGTACTTC
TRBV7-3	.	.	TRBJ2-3	CASSLNRGTDTQYF	TGTGCCAGCAGCTTAAACAGAGGCACAGATACGCAGTATTTT
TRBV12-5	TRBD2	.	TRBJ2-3	CASGLVLGLAGLGPSTDTQYF	TGTGCTAGTGGTTTGGTACTCGGACTAGCGGGGCTGGGGCCCAGCACAGATACGCAGTATTTT
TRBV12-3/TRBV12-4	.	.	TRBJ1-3	CASRPGAGNTIYF	TGTGCCAGCAGACCAGGGGCTGGAAACACCATATATTTT
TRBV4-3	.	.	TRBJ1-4	CASSQAPSLLNEKLFF	TGCGCCAGCAGCCAAGCACCATCATTACTAAATGAAAAACTGTTTTTT
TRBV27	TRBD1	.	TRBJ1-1	CASTPLWGQGGTEAFF	TGTGCCAGCACCCCCCTATGGGGACAGGGAGGTACTGAAGCTTTCTTT
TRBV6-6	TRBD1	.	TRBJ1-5	CASSPRDRQRTNQPQHF	TGTGCCAGCAGTCCCCGGGACAGGCAGCGGACTAATCAGCCCCAGCATTTT
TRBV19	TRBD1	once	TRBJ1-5	CASSVPGQQPQHF	TGTGCCAGTAGTGTTCCGGGACAGCAGCCCCAGCATTTT
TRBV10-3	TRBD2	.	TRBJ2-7	CAISESGGERYEQYF	TGTGCCATCAGTGAGTCGGGGGGGGAAAGGTACGAGCAGTACTTC
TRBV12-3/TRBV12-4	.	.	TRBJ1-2	CASSPRTAYGYTF	TGTGCCAGCAGTCCGCGGACAGCCTATGGCTACACCTTC
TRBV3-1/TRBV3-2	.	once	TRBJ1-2	CASAGSNYGYTF	TGTGCCTCAGCCGGTTCAAACTATGGCTACACCTTC
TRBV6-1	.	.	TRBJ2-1	CASSERPGSYNEQFF	TGTGCCAGCAGTGAACGGCCGGGGAGCTACAATGAGCAGTTCTTC
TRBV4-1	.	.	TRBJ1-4	CASSQVSEKLFF	TGCGCCAGCAGCCAAGTGTCCGAAAAACTGTTTTTT
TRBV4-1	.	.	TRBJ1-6	CASSRGSSYNSPLHF	TGCGCCAGCAGCCGAGGGAGCTCCTATAATTCACCCCTCCACTTT
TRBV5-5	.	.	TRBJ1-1	CASGSSVEAFF	TGTGCCAGCGGCTCAAGCGTCGAAGCTTTCTTT
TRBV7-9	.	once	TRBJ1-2	CASSPPQALYGYTF	TGTGCCAGCAGCCCACCCCAAGCTCTCTATGGCTACACCTTC
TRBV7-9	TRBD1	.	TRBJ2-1	CASSPYTGGQGRNEQFF	TGTGCCAGCAGCCCCTACACAGGGGGACAGGGTAGGAATGAGCAGTTCTTC
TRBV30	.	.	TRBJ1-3	CAWSADRPSSGNTIYF	TGTGCCTGGAGTGCGGACAGACCTAGCTCTGGAAACACCATATATTTT
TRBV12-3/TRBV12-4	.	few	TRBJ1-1	CASSLHGAGKAFF	TGTGCCAGCAGTTTACACGGCGCTGGGAAAGCTTTCTTT
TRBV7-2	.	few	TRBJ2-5	CASSQSAVEPTQYF	TGTGCCAGCAGCCAGTCCGCCGTGGAACCCACCCAGTACTTC
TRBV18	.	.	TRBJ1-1	CASSPGLGVRGTEAFF	TGTGCCAGCTCACCGGGTTTAGGGGTGAGAGGTACTGAAGCTTTCTTT
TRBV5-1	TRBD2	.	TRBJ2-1	CASSLVQRGGLRGNEQFF	TGCGCCAGCAGCTTGGTTCAGCGGGGGGGCCTAAGGGGCAATGAGCAGTTCTTC
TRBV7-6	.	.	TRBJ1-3	CASSLTHDPGNTIYF	TGTGCCAGCAGCTTAACCCACGATCCTGGAAACACCATATATTTT
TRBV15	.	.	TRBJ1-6	CATSRAGDGGSPLHF	TGTGCCACCAGCAGAGCTGGGGACGGGGGTTCACCCCTCCACTTT
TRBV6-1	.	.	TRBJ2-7	CASSEVHSRGGYEQYF	TGTGCCAGCAGTGAAGTACACAGCAGGGGGGGCTACGAGCAGTACTTC
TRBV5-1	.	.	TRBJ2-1	CASSLGASWGNEQFF	TGCGCCAGCAGCTTGGGAGCATCCTGGGGCAATGAGCAGTTCTTC
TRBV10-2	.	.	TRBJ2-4	CASSAGVVKNIQYF	TGCGCCAGCAGTGCTGGGGTGGTCAAAAACATTCAGTACTTC
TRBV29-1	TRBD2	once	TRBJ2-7	CSVAQASGGYEQYF	TGCAGCGTTGCGCAGGCTAGCGGGGGGTACGAGCAGTACTTC
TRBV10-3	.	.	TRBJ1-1	CATRLSEGTMNTEAFF	TGTGCCACCCGGTTAAGCGAAGGGACTATGAACACTGAAGCTTTCTTT
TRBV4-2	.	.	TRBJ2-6	CASSQDNRKADSGANVLTF	TGTGCCAGCAGCCAAGATAACCGTAAAGCCGACTCTGGGGCCAACGTCCTGACTTTC
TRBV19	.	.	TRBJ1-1	CASAYRTEAFF	TGTGCCAGCGCTTATAGGACTGAAGCTTTCTTT
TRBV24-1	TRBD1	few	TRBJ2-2	CATSDTGGNTGELFF	TGTGCCACCAGTGATACAGGGGGCAACACCGGGGAGCTGTTTTTT
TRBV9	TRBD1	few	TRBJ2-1	CASSVARTGLNEQFF	TGTGCCAGCAGCGTAGCTCGGACAGGGTTAAATGAGCAGTTCTTC
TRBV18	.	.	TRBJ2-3	CASSTSTDTQYF	TGTGCCAGCTCAACTAGCACAGATACGCAGTATTTT
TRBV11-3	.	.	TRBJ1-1	CASSLVKGTEAFF	TGTGCCAGCAGCTTAGTCAAGGGGACTGAAGCTTTCTTT
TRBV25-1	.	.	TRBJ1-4	CASSESRRGGEKLFF	TGTGCCAGCAGTGAATCCAGAAGGGGTGGTGAAAAACTGTTTTTT
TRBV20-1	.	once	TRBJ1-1	CSARPATEAFF	TGCAGTGCTAGACCGGCAACTGAAGCTTTCTTT
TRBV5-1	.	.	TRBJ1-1	CASSLEPGGNTEAFF	TGCGCCAGCAGCTTGGAGCCCGGGGGGAACACTGAAGCTTTCTTT
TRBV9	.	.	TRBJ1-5	CASSVTGIGQPQHF	TGTGCCAGCAGCGTTACCGGCATAGGTCAGCCCCAGCATTTT
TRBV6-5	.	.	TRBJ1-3	CASSPQRSSGNTIYF	TGTGCCAGCAGTCCACAACGATCCTCTGGAAACACCATATATTTT
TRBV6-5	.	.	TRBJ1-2	CASSRGTNNGYTF	TGTGCCAGCAGCAGAGGGACTAATAATGGCTACACCTTC
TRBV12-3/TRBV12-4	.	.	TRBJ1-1	CASSPWAEAFF	TGTGCCAGCAGTCCCTGGGCTGAAGCTTTCTTT
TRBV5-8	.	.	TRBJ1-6	CASSLGWNRQNSPLHF	TGTGCCAGCAGCTTAGGTTGGAACAGACAGAATTCACCCCTCCACTTT
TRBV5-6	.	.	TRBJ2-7	CASSLADNYEQYF	TGTGCCAGCAGCTTGGCGGATAACTACGAGCAGTACTTC
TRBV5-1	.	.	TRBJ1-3	CASRSGNTIYF	TGCGCCAGCAGATCTGGAAACACCATATATTTT
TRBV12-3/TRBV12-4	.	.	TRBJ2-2	CASSLYAGELFF	TGTGCCAGCAGTTTATATGCCGGGGAGCTGTTTTTT
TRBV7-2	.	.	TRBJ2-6	CASSFRTSPGANVLTF	TGTGCCAGCAGCTTTCGGACGTCTCCTGGGGCCAACGTCCTGACTTTC
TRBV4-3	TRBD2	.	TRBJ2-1	CASSQDRASGAINEQFF	TGCGCCAGCAGCCAAGATAGGGCTAGCGGGGCGATCAATGAGCAGTTCTTC
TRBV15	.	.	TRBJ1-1	CATSRSPLPGHVMNTEAFF	TGTGCCACCAGCAGATCCCCACTGCCAGGCCACGTCATGAACACTGAAGCTTTCTTT
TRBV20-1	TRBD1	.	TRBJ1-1	CSASAGGNTEAFF	TGCAGTGCTAGTGCAGGGGGCAACACTGAAGCTTTCTTT
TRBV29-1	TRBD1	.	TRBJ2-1	CSVAKGTGGNEQFF	TGCAGCGTCGCAAAAGGGACAGGGGGTAATGAGCAGTTCTTC